The sequence of this TCR beta chain was determined in a study of OX40 agonist ivuxolimab in advanced cancers. With 4 bases removed from V and 2 bases from J, the gap between germline ends came to 18 bases. This CDR3 has 16 amino acids. This table comes from immunoSEQ multiplex PCR, and its TCRdb copy is limited to in-frame clones, with some not included. The sample carries 90,000 to 100,000 clones, around nine tenths recorded once. This TCR was sampled from an adult with an advanced solid tumor such as melanoma, head and neck, liver or kidney cancer. The rearrangement uses TRBV23-1 and TRBJ2-7; D may be TRBD1 or TRBD2 (5 bases each). TRBV23-1 is given ORF status, its function remaining uncertain. The sequences come from CD4+ or CD8+ T cells sorted from blood, collected in a trial of the OX40 agonist ivuxolimab. The CDR3 spells CASSPDGLRDPYEQYF. The CDR3 DNA reads TGCGCCAGCAGTCCGGATGGACTCAGGGACCCCTACGAGCAGTACTTC.